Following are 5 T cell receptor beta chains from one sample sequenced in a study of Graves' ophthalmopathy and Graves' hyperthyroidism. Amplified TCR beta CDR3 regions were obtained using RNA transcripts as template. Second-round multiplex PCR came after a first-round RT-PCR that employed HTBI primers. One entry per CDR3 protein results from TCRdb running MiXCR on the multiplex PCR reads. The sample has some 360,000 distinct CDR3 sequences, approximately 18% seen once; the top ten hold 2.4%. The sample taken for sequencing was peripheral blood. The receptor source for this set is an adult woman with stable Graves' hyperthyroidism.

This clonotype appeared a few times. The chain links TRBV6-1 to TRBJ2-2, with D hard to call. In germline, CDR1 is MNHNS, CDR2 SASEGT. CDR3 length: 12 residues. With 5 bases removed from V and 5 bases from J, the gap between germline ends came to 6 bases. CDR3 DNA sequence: TGTGCCAGCAGTCAGCTTACCGGGGAGCTGTTTTTT. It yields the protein CASSQLTGELFF.

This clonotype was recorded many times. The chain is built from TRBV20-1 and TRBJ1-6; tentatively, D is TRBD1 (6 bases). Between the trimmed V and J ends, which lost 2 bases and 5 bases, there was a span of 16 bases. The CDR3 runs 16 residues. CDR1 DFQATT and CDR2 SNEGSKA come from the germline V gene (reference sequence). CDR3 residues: CSARRMGKGDNSPLHF. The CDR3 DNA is TGCAGTGCTAGACGGATGGGCAAGGGGGATAATTCACCCCTCCACTTT.

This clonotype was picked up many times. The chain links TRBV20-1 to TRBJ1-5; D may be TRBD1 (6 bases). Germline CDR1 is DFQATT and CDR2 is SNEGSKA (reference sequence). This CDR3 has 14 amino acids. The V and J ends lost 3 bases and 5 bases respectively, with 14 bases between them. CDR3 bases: TGCAGTGCTAGGTACAGGGTAGGTGATCAGCCCCAGCATTTT. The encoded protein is CSARYRVGDQPQHF.

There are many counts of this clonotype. The CDR3 DNA sequence: TGCAGTGGACGTACAGGGGGCAAAAACATTCAGTACTTC. Translating gives CSGRTGGKNIQYF. The chain carries TRBV20-1 and TRBJ2-4; 8 bases map to TRBD1. Germline-derived CDR1 and CDR2 are DFQATT and SNEGSKA (reference sequence). The trim removed 7 bases at V and 3 bases at J, leaving 5 bases unmatched. The CDR3 loop spans 13 amino acids.

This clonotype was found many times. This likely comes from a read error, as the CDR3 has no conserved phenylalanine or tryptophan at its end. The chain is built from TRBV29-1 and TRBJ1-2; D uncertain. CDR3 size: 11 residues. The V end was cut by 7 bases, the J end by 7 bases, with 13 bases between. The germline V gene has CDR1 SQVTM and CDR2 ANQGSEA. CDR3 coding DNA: TGCAGCGCCTACTCCAGAGGTGGCTACACCTCC. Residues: CSAYSRGGYTS.